This TCR beta chain was recorded in a study of T cell responses to AZD1222 COVID-19 vaccine. Study-level background: Second-dose timings of about 4 or about 12 weeks were pooled.

This clone was observed a single time. Generated by immunoSEQ multiplex PCR, the TCRdb table keeps only in-frame clones and is missing some. The data show some 100,000 clones, about 88% seen once. Trimming removed 5 bases from V and 6 bases from J; junction bases left unmatched: 7. The CDR3 is made up of 15 amino acids. From germline, CDR1 is MNHEY and CDR2 SMNVEV (reference sequence). This clonotype originated in an adult in good health. The gene calls are TRBV27 and TRBJ1-6; 7 nucleotides agree with TRBD1. The sequenced sample was peripheral blood, obtained on day 0 of AZD1222 vaccination. CDR3 bases: TGTGCCAGCAGTCCCCGACAGGGCCTTAATTCACCCCTCCACTTT. It codes for CASSPRQGLNSPLHF.